These 5 T cell receptor beta chains originate from one sample sequenced in a study of cytomegalovirus exposure and HLA in healthy donors. The primer mix had 60 Vbeta and 13 Jbeta primers. Sequencing used immunoSEQ multiplex PCR; TCRdb keeps in-frame clones, though not all of them. The table records 150,000 to 200,000 clones, about 88% of them present only once. Material: PBMCs. The origin of the receptors is a woman aged 18-30 years in good health and CMV-seronegative.

V gene TRBV7-9 combines with J gene TRBJ2-1, with TRBD2 identical over 9 bases. CDR1 is SEHNR and CDR2 is FQNEAQ in the germline V gene (reference sequence). CDR3 size: 15 residues. The ends lost 7 bases at V and 8 bases at J; junction bases unmatched: 12. The CDR3 DNA is TGTGCCAGCAACTACAGGAGCGGGGGGATCGATGAGCAGTTCTTC. Translated, it gives CASNYRSGGIDEQFF.

The V call is TRBV7-9, the J call TRBJ2-6; 7 bases fit TRBD1. The CDR3 extends over 17 amino acids. The ends lost 0 bases at V and 0 bases at J; junction bases unmatched: 2. Germline-derived CDR1 and CDR2 are SEHNR and FQNEAQ (reference sequence). This chain's CDR3 is CASSLAQGDSGANVLTF. The CDR3 DNA is TGTGCCAGCAGCTTAGCTCAGGGGGACTCTGGGGCCAACGTCCTGACTTTC.

The chain combines TRBV29-1 with TRBJ2-1; TRBD2 is a possible D gene (6 bases). CDR3 length: 14 residues. Looked up from germline, CDR1 is SQVTM and CDR2 is ANQGSEA. V lost 0 bases and J lost 7, with 13 bases in between. The CDR3 bases are TGCAGCGTTGAAGATGTACAAGGGAGGAATGAGCAGTTCTTC. It is translated as CSVEDVQGRNEQFF.

The CDR3 nucleotides are TGTGCCAGGGGGACTAGCGGGGGAGGCGGTGAGCAGTTCTTC. It is translated as CARGTSGGGGEQFF. This chain joins TRBV2 and TRBJ2-1; 14 nucleotides line up with TRBD2. The CDR3 runs to 14 residues. Germline lookup yields CDR1 SNHLY and CDR2 FYNNEI. The V segment lost 9 bases and the J segment 9 bases; nucleotides outside the gene matches: 7.

Here the CDR3 DNA reads TGTGCCAGCGGCCCTGGCCGAGACATAGCGTATAGTGAGCAGTTCTTC. It encodes CASGPGRDIAYSEQFF. The chain uses TRBV28 and TRBJ2-1; TRBD2 is a possible D gene (5 bases). Germline-derived CDR1 and CDR2 are MDHEN and SYDVKM. V lost 8 bases to trimming and J lost 9 bases, with 26 bases between them. This CDR3 is 16 amino acids long.